The rows below give T cell receptor beta chains drawn from one sample of a study of T-cell memory formation after mild COVID-19. TCRdb reprocessed the 5' RACE reads with MiXCR, giving one entry per CDR3 protein. The data contain roughly 380,000 distinct CDR3 sequences, over 25% of them singletons. The specimen sequenced was PBMCs or a T cell subset sorted from them (not recorded which). These receptors were obtained from an adult woman who had mild COVID-19 (a few samples of this study predate the infection). Cell type and time point are not known. CDR3s include the opening cysteine and the closing phenylalanine or tryptophan. Fields, in order: D gene, J gene, V gene, clone size, CDR3 DNA, CDR3 protein. D genes are given only for firm matches. Only part of the rows carry a size: once, few, many, or a class if the clone is expanded.

d_call: TRBD2
j_call: TRBJ2-5
v_call: TRBV3-1
clone_size: few
cdr3_nt: TGTGCCAGCAGCCAAGGATCGCTAGCGGGCTATTACGGGACCCAGTACTTC
cdr3_aa: CASSQGSLAGYYGTQYF

d_call: -
j_call: TRBJ2-4
v_call: TRBV4-1
clone_size: -
cdr3_nt: TGCGCCAGCAGCCAAGGGGCCATTCGGGGGGCCAAAAACATTCAGTACTTC
cdr3_aa: CASSQGAIRGAKNIQYF

d_call: TRBD2
j_call: TRBJ2-1
v_call: TRBV29-1
clone_size: few
cdr3_nt: TGCAGCGCACAGGGATTCGCGGGAGGGACGAGCTCCTACAATGAGCAGTTCTTC
cdr3_aa: CSAQGFAGGTSSYNEQFF

d_call: TRBD1
j_call: TRBJ2-7
v_call: TRBV7-9
clone_size: -
cdr3_nt: TGTGCCAGCAGCCACCCGGACAGGGGGCCCTACGAGCAGTACTTC
cdr3_aa: CASSHPDRGPYEQYF

d_call: -
j_call: TRBJ2-5
v_call: TRBV20-1
clone_size: once
cdr3_nt: TGCAGTGCTAGAGACCTCTACAGGGTCCAAGAGACCCAGTACTTC
cdr3_aa: CSARDLYRVQETQYF

d_call: TRBD2
j_call: TRBJ2-7
v_call: TRBV5-6
clone_size: few
cdr3_nt: TGTGCCAGCAGCTGGAGACTAGCGGGGGCCTACGAGCAGTACTTC
cdr3_aa: CASSWRLAGAYEQYF

d_call: -
j_call: TRBJ1-4
v_call: TRBV4-2
clone_size: few
cdr3_nt: TGTGCCAGCAGCCATTATGGGGGAAATGAAAAACTGTTTTTT
cdr3_aa: CASSHYGGNEKLFF

d_call: TRBD1
j_call: TRBJ1-2
v_call: TRBV15
clone_size: few
cdr3_nt: TGTGCCACCAGCAGAGGAGGACAGGGGGCGCCGAGGGGCTACACCTTC
cdr3_aa: CATSRGGQGAPRGYTF

d_call: -
j_call: TRBJ1-1
v_call: TRBV3-1
clone_size: few
cdr3_nt: TGTGCCAGCAGCCAAGATATTAGGACACTGAACACTGAAGCTTTCTTT
cdr3_aa: CASSQDIRTLNTEAFF

d_call: -
j_call: TRBJ2-7
v_call: TRBV12-3/TRBV12-4
clone_size: -
cdr3_nt: TGTGCCAGCAGTTTAGGACTTTACGAGCAGTACTTC
cdr3_aa: CASSLGLYEQYF

d_call: TRBD2
j_call: TRBJ2-3
v_call: TRBV7-6
clone_size: -
cdr3_nt: TGTGCCAGCAGCTTAGTCGGGAGGGCAACGGATACGCAGTATTTT
cdr3_aa: CASSLVGRATDTQYF

d_call: TRBD1
j_call: TRBJ2-7
v_call: TRBV7-2
clone_size: -
cdr3_nt: TGTGCCAGCAGCTTCGGGACAGAATCCTACGAGCAGTACTTC
cdr3_aa: CASSFGTESYEQYF

d_call: -
j_call: TRBJ2-7
v_call: TRBV7-9
clone_size: -
cdr3_nt: TGTGCCAGCAGCTCGATTAGTGATAACCTAAACGAGCAGTACTTC
cdr3_aa: CASSSISDNLNEQYF

d_call: -
j_call: TRBJ2-3
v_call: TRBV7-2
clone_size: -
cdr3_nt: TGTGCCAGCAGCCCCTGGACAGGAGGGACAGATACGCAGTATTTT
cdr3_aa: CASSPWTGGTDTQYF